This T cell receptor (beta chain) appears in the sequencing data of a study of T cells after yellow fever vaccination. This clonotype has a handful of counts. With 2 bases removed from V and 2 bases from J, the gap between germline ends came to 18 bases. The CDR3 length is 17 residues. Germline V lookup: CDR1 GTSNPN, CDR2 SVGIG (reference sequence). TCRdb analysed the 5' RACE reads with MiXCR anew, one entry per CDR3 protein. The table has 300,000 to 400,000 distinct CDR3 sequences, around 12% seen once; the top ten hold roughly 3%. The sequence derives from a man between 18 and 35 years old who received the YFV17D yellow fever vaccine. The sample was CD4+ T cells sorted from PBMCs, taken 15 days after the yellow fever booster vaccination. The J gene is TRBJ2-2, the V gene TRBV30; possibly TRBD1 for D (6 bases). CDR3 sequence: CAWSFYLGRGNTGELFF. The CDR3 DNA is TGTGCCTGGAGTTTTTACCTCGGCAGGGGCAACACCGGGGAGCTGTTTTTT. Full variable domain (outside the CDR3, taken from reference TRBV30 and TRBJ2-2): SQTIHQWPATLVQPVGSPLSLECTVEGTSNPNLYWYRQAAGRGLQLLFYSVGIGQISSEVPQNLSASRPQDRQFILSSKKLLLSDSGFYLCAWSFYLGRGNTGELFFGEGSRLTVL.